This T cell receptor beta chain was recorded in a study of T cell responses to AZD1222 COVID-19 vaccine (dated by TCRdb to the early 2020s). In the study overall: AZD1222 recipients whose second dose came at about 4 weeks and those whose second dose came at about 12 weeks were combined into one group, since spike-specific TCR depth and breadth did not differ between the two schedules. TCR sequencing was performed for roughly 240 trial participants, of whom roughly 200 were given two doses of AZD1222 and about 25 were given two doses of MenACWY control vaccine. Enrollment into the trials was organized by age into subgroups of 18-55, 56-69 and 70-plus years, and those subgroups contained about 150, 27 and 61 TCR-sequenced participants, respectively. Points the paper makes about the study in general: Participants were mostly white British and included more females than males, and it was suggested by the authors that clonal diversity may have been underestimated. Nearly half of unique spike-specific TCRs reportedly recognized epitopes outside regions mutated in the B.1.351 and B.1.1.7 variants. The 56-69-year group was small, and its depth increase did not reach significance, likely because of low power. Conclusions about previously exposed vaccinees were limited because only five to seven AZD1222 recipients were SARS-CoV-2 seropositive at baseline. The whole spike protein was spanned by vaccine-associated CD4 TCRs, and dominant responses were seen in regions 160-218 and 743-854. Because no day 14 peak-response samples were available, the repertoires could be characterized only after the peak T cell response. A significant rise in spike-specific TCR breadth and depth was observed after two AZD1222 doses relative to day 0 and relative to MenACWY recipients.

With regard to this clone: Its target antigen remains unknown. The record has no base qualities; no much larger clone is one base away.

The germline V end is reduced by 5 bases and the J end by 1 base; junction bases left unmatched: 5. Looking up the germline V gene (reference sequence) yields CDR1 LNHDA and CDR2 SQIVND. The CDR3 holds 14 amino acids from the cysteine to the phenylalanine. Only the CDR3 DNA is retained, 42 bases long and in frame from the first base. According to the study, the label for this sample's time point signals: baseline before first vaccination. Vaccinee samples were obtained from the UK trials COV001 and COV002, which included a single-blind randomized controlled phase 2/3 trial of AZD1222 (ChAdOx1 nCoV-19) in healthy adults. For TCRbeta chain sequencing, PBMC samples were collected from trial participants at day 0 and at day 28 after the second dose. The CDR3 regions of human TCRbeta chains were analyzed by immunosequencing. The original pipeline was this. TCRs in the repertoires were matched against a reference library of SARS-CoV-2-specific TCRs that had been generated with the MIRA antigen-specificity platform. Breadth meant the fraction of unique TCRs that were SARS-CoV-2-associated, whereas depth meant the fraction of total T cells that were SARS-CoV-2-associated. Using the MIRA data, each spike-specific TCR was mapped to the spike region that the TCR reacts to and placed in a CD4 or CD8 class. Log10-transformed breadth and depth values were compared by one-way ANOVA with Sidak's multiple comparisons tests. TCRdb stores this immuneACCESS table with in-frame sequences only. Part of the clones is absent; in the studies checked, under half of the shortfall reflects unresolved V genes, and no reason is known for the rest. V, J and clone size were drawn from that table, and D and trimming were deduced from the DNA. The sample profile shows tens of thousands of clones; 80% to 90% of them were found once. 21% of the sample rests with the top ten.

The sample consisted of peripheral blood, taken on day 0 of AZD1222 vaccination. The chain is made from TRBV19 and TRBJ2-7; 7 of the junction bases match TRBD2. The sequence was obtained from an adult in good health. CDR3 reads: CASSFIGGSYEQYF. The nucleotide sequence is given as TGTGCCAGTAGTTTCATCGGGGGGTCCTACGAGCAGTACTTC.